This T cell receptor (beta chain) originates from a study of blood T cell repertoires in COVID-19. About the research overall: Collection of acute and convalescent COVID-19 samples took place in the United States, Italy and Spain. PBMCs, B-cell-depleted T cells, or T cells provided the cDNA or gDNA that made up the material.

Per the original data handling: Estimates of nucleated cell counts were drawn from the amplification of reference gene primers. Repertoires were generated with immunoSEQ multiplex PCR, while TCRdb's copy carries only in-frame clones and drops some. Clonal size and the V and J genes are those of that table, whereas D and trimming came from the DNA. The sample holds under 350,000 clones, approximately 90% seen once. The CDR3 consists of 14 residues. V lost 4 bases to trimming and J lost 4 bases; unmatched junction nucleotides: 5. The germline V gene has CDR1 MDHEN and CDR2 SYDVKM. The sequence was obtained from a man aged 18 to 29 with active or convalescent COVID-19. Specimen: peripheral blood. The chain links TRBV28 to TRBJ1-2, with 8 bases lining up with TRBD1. This CDR3 is CASSSSTGAYGYTF. The CDR3 nucleotides are TGTGCCAGCAGTTCCTCGACAGGGGCCTATGGCTACACCTTC.